Following are 19 T cell receptor beta chains from one sample sequenced in a study of Ad26.COV2.S vaccination and SARS-CoV-2 variants (TCRdb year 2021). In light of the paper, this sample's treatment or condition label describes: over 15 received Ad26.COV2.S at low or high dose, single or two shots; roughly five received placebo; per-sample allocation not given. For vaccine and placebo recipients, the sequenced repertoires came from samples collected on day 63 after the first injection. Library generation was performed with the immunoSEQ multiplex PCR assay. In TCRdb, the immuneACCESS table is reduced to in-frame sequences with V and J assigned. These tables do not hold every clone; where another copy was compared, an unresolved V gene accounts for under half, and the others remain unexplained. This sample lists 450,000 to 550,000 clones; 89% were detected once. Together, the top ten hold over 2% of the sample.

The sample was peripheral blood, taken in a trial of Ad26.COV2.S vaccine versus placebo. The receptors stem from a person aged 18-65 years who received the Ad26.COV2.S COVID-19 vaccine or a placebo.

This clone was seen just once. The same CDR3 also results from other DNA sequences found in this sample. The chain has TRBV5-1 and TRBJ2-5; D gene unclear. Between the trimmed V and J ends, which lost 2 bases and 1 base, there was a span of 6 bases. Germline V gene sequence: CDR1 SGHRS, CDR2 YFSETQ. The CDR3 runs to 13 residues. This CDR3 is CASSFLGQETQYF. In DNA, the CDR3 is TGCGCCAGCAGCTTTCTCGGCCAAGAGACCCAGTACTTC.

The rearrangement joins TRBV7-9 to TRBJ1-5, with TRBD1 identical over 12 bases. The CDR3 has 19 amino acids. CDR1 is SEHNR and CDR2 is FQNEAQ in the germline V gene (reference sequence). J gave up 2 bases and V 5 bases, and 13 bases lay outside the gene matches. CDR3: CASSPGFGTGGLGNQPQHF. The CDR3 DNA follows: TGTGCCAGCAGCCCTGGGTTTGGGACAGGGGGCCTCGGCAATCAGCCCCAGCATTTT. The full variable domain, in which reference TRBV7-9 and TRBJ1-5 provide the parts outside the CDR3, is DTGVSQNPRHKITKRGQNVTFRCDPISEHNRLYWYRQTLGQGPEFLTYFQNEAQLEKSRLLSDRFSAERPKGSFSTLEIQRTEQGDSAMYLCASSPGFGTGGLGNQPQHFGDGTRLSIL.

V and J are TRBV7-2 and TRBJ1-1, with D maybe TRBD1 (5 bases). This CDR3 is built from 18 residues. CDR1 is SGHTA, CDR2 FQGNSA, per germline. With 1 base removed from V and 5 bases from J, the gap between germline ends came to 23 bases. CDR3 protein: CASSLGRRTRGEGTEAFF. The CDR3 bases are TGTGCCAGCAGCTTAGGTCGAAGGACTAGGGGAGAGGGGACTGAAGCTTTCTTT.

This clone came up once. The chain links TRBV12-5 to TRBJ1-1; weak D call: TRBD1 (5 bases). Germline V gives CDR1 LGHNT, CDR2 FRNRAP. The CDR3 runs 15 residues. V lost 4 bases and J 2 bases, leaving 14 bases between the germline ends. In DNA, the CDR3 is TGTGCTAGTGGTTCCGACTGGGGGGTAAACACTGAAGCTTTCTTT. Translated: CASGSDWGVNTEAFF.

The CDR3 here is CASSLSRGNNYGYTF. The CDR3 nucleotides are TGTGCCAGCAGCTTAAGCAGGGGAAATAACTATGGCTACACCTTC. The chain joins TRBV11-2 to TRBJ1-2; TRBD1 might be the D (6 bases). The CDR3 loop spans 15 amino acids. CDR1 is SGHAT and CDR2 is FQNNGV in the germline V gene. The V gene lost 2 bases and the J gene lost 1 base, with 11 bases spanning the gap.

The V gene is TRBV6-2 or TRBV6-3, the J gene TRBJ2-4; D is unresolved. The CDR3 consists of 12 residues. Germline V gives CDR1 MNHEY, CDR2 SVGEGT. Trimming took 6 bases from V and 6 from J, leaving 9 bases between them. The CDR3 region has the DNA TGTGCCAGCAGCCAAATACGAAACATTCAGTACTTC. Protein product: CASSQIRNIQYF.

In its sample, this clone was seen once. Germline and junction disagree at one end, which may indicate a read error. The V call is TRBV2, the J call TRBJ1-2, with TRBD1 matching 7 bases. Germline CDR1 reads SNHLY; CDR2 reads FYNNEI. The CDR3 extends over 14 amino acids. The CDR3 DNA is TGTGCCAGCAGCGAAGACAGGGACTCTTATGGCTACACCTTC. This translates into CASSEDRDSYGYTF.

The genes are TRBV7-6 and TRBJ2-3; D is perhaps TRBD2 (5 bases). The length of the CDR3 is 16 residues. Trimming left V 5 bases short and J 6 bases short, with 21 bases between. Germline V lookup: CDR1 SGHVS, CDR2 FNYEAQ. CDR3 region: CASSRGSAGGGDTQYF. CDR3 sequence (DNA): TGTGCCAGCAGCCGAGGGAGCGCGGGCGGAGGCGATACGCAGTATTTT.

The chain joins TRBV7-2 to TRBJ1-3; D is possibly TRBD1 (6 bases). This CDR3 is built from 15 residues. V lost 2 bases to trimming and J lost 3 bases, with 11 bases between them. CDR1 is SGHTA, CDR2 FQGNSA, per germline. This CDR3 is CASSLRAGVGNTIYF. In nucleotides, the CDR3 is TGTGCCAGCAGCTTACGGGCAGGGGTTGGAAACACCATATATTTT.

V is TRBV7-2 and J is TRBJ2-5, with TRBD2 as a possible D gene (5 bases). The length of the CDR3 is 15 residues. V was pared by 1 base and J by 5 bases, with 14 bases between. Germline V CDR1 and CDR2: SGHTA, FQGNSA. CDR3 nucleotide sequence: TGTGCCAGCAGCTTAGGTGGTAGCCGCGGGGAGACCCAGTACTTC. This gives the protein CASSLGGSRGETQYF.

V is TRBV7-6 and J is TRBJ2-7; 8 bases are a match to TRBD1. Germline trimming cut 2 bases from V and 1 base from J; bases unmatched to any gene: 4. This CDR3 comprises 15 residues. Germline-derived CDR1 and CDR2 are SGHVS and FNYEAQ. CDR3 in DNA: TGTGCCAGCAGCTTACGGACAGGGCAATCCTACGAGCAGTACTTC. It encodes CASSLRTGQSYEQYF.

This clone has a handful of counts. V usage is TRBV5-4 and J usage is TRBJ2-2, with a possible D match to TRBD1 (5 bases). The germline V gene has CDR1 SGHNT and CDR2 YYREEE (reference sequence). This CDR3 is 16 amino acids long. Trimming removed 5 bases from V and 5 bases from J, with 19 bases in between. CDR3 DNA sequence: TGTGCCAGCAGTCCTTACAAGTCCAGGGATACCGGGGAGCTGTTTTTT. Its protein is CASSPYKSRDTGELFF.

V usage is TRBV3-1 (or the pseudogene TRBV3-2) and J usage is TRBJ1-2; 7 nucleotides line up with TRBD1. V was clipped by 1 base and J by 7 bases; unmatched bases: 6. This CDR3 region has 14 residues. Germline lookup yields CDR1 LGHDT and CDR2 YNNKEL (reference sequence). The CDR3 spells CASSQGSGGFGYTF. CDR3 bases: TGTGCCAGCAGCCAAGGGTCAGGGGGATTTGGCTACACCTTC.

This clone was picked up one time. The chain uses TRBV29-1 and TRBJ2-1, with TRBD1 identical over 8 bases. Germline V gene sequence: CDR1 SQVTM, CDR2 ANQGSEA. V shed 5 bases and J 6 bases; nucleotides not matched to a gene: 3. This CDR3 is 12 amino acids long. CDR3 region: CSVTTGANEQFF. Here the CDR3 DNA reads TGCAGCGTTACGACAGGGGCCAATGAGCAGTTCTTC.

This chain uses TRBV20-1 with TRBJ1-2, with D unresolved. The CDR3 spans 10 residues. V was clipped by 6 bases and J by 5 bases, with 7 bases between them. Germline assignment: CDR1 DFQATT and CDR2 SNEGSKA (reference sequence). The CDR3 reads CSAPTYGYTF. The CDR3 DNA reads TGCAGTGCCCCGACTTATGGCTACACCTTC.

The chain has TRBV30 and TRBJ1-5, with 8 nucleotides matching TRBD1. The CDR3 contains 13 residues. Germline CDR1 reads GTSNPN; CDR2 reads SVGIG (reference sequence). The V gene end was trimmed by 8 bases and the J gene end by 5 bases; junction bases not matched to a gene: 8. CDR3 sequence: CAVDRGRDQPQHF. The DNA for the CDR3 is TGTGCCGTAGACAGGGGTCGGGATCAGCCCCAGCATTTT.

The chain couples TRBV29-1 to TRBJ2-5; no definite D call. Between the trimmed V and J ends, which lost 8 bases and 5 bases, there was a span of 15 bases. The CDR3 is 12 amino acids. Germline V gene sequence: CDR1 SQVTM, CDR2 ANQGSEA. For the CDR3, the DNA is TGCAGCCTCACCCCAAGTGGGGAGACCCAGTACTTC. Protein product: CSLTPSGETQYF.

The rearrangement joins TRBV7-2 to TRBJ2-6; D gene uncertain. This CDR3 is built from 15 residues. The germline gives CDR1 SGHTA, CDR2 FQGNSA. V shed 6 bases and J shed 0 bases, with 9 bases lying between them. CDR3 nucleotides: TGTGCCAGCAGGGAGAGGAACTCTGGGGCCAACGTCCTGACTTTC. Amino acid sequence: CASRERNSGANVLTF.

V and J are TRBV7-2 and TRBJ2-3; D not resolved. V lost 5 bases to trimming and J lost 6 bases, with 12 bases between them. The CDR3 is made up of 13 amino acids. The V gene's germline CDR1 is SGHTA and CDR2 FQGNSA. CDR3 DNA sequence: TGTGCCAGCAGCCTACGAAACGTGGATACGCAGTATTTT. It codes for CASSLRNVDTQYF.